The sequence of this T cell receptor (beta chain) was determined in a study of CD8+ T cells in alopecia areata. Study-wide context: Patients received oral tofacitinib, 5 to 10 mg twice daily, for moderate-to-severe alopecia areata.

Individuals with alopecia areata gave both lesional scalp punch biopsies and peripheral blood for collection. PBMCs provided sorted CD4+ and CD8+ T cells. Study-wide points: Normal skin's resident alphabeta T cells are also sequenced in scalp samples.

CDR1 and CDR2 (germline): MDHEN, SYDVKM. This CDR3 has 14 residues. With V trimmed by 4 bases and J by 8 bases, 8 bases remained unmatched. Sequencing templates came from extracted RNA that was reverse transcribed into cDNA. Produced via immunoSEQ multiplex PCR; TCRdb's table is partial and in-frame only. The sample includes about 180,000 clones, 50% to 60% seen only once; the top ten take roughly 14%. Of note for this clone: What it binds is not known.

The chain joins TRBV28 to TRBJ2-4; TRBD1 matches at 7 bases. The sequencing here drew on CD4+ T cells sorted from blood, taken at week 0. This sequence originates from a human donor with alopecia areata. This CDR3 reads CASSSSYRGDIQYF. Here the CDR3 DNA reads TGTGCCAGCAGTTCATCCTACAGGGGTGACATTCAGTACTTC.